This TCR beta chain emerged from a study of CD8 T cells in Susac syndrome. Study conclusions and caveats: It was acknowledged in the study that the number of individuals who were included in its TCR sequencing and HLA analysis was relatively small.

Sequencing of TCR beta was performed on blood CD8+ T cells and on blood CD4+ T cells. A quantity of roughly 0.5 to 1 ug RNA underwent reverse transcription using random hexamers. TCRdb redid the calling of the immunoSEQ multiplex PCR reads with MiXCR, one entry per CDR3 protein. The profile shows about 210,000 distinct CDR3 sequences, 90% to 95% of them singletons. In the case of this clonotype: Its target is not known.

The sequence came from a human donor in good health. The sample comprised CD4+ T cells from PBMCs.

The CDR3 nucleotides are TGTGCCAGCAGTACATACGACAGTTCCACTTACACCTTC. Its protein is CASSTYDSSTYTF. This chain links TRBV12-3 or TRBV12-4 with TRBJ1-2; possible D gene TRBD1, 5 bases. Deletions cut 5 bases from V and 11 bases from J, with 18 bases between. The CDR3 consists of 13 residues.